These 15 T cell receptor beta chains share one sample of origin, sequenced in a study of cytomegalovirus exposure and HLA in healthy donors. The method was immunoSEQ multiplex PCR; TCRdb's version includes in-frame clones alone and lacks a portion of them. This table holds about 150,000 clones, 70% to 90% found once. Specimen: PBMCs. Receptors were obtained from a young man in good health and CMV-seropositive.

The V call is TRBV9, the J call TRBJ2-1; 12 bases are a match to TRBD2. Germline CDR1 SGDLS, CDR2 YYNGEE. Trimming took 3 bases from V and 4 from J; bases not matched to a gene: 8. The CDR3 runs 17 residues. The CDR3 protein is CASSARLAGAIYNEQFF. The CDR3 DNA follows: TGTGCCAGCAGCGCCCGACTAGCGGGAGCGATATACAATGAGCAGTTCTTC.

This chain's CDR3 is CASSYSTSGSSDTQYF. The CDR3 DNA reads as TGTGCCAGCAGTTACTCTACTAGCGGGAGCTCAGATACGCAGTATTTT. The chain employs TRBV6-5 and TRBJ2-3; 11 nucleotides align to TRBD2. J lost 4 bases, V lost 0 bases, and 3 bases had no gene match. CDR3 length: 16 amino acids. Per the germline V gene, CDR1 is MNHEY and CDR2 is SVGAGI.

The V and J genes are TRBV13 and TRBJ1-1; TRBD1 aligns across 10 bases. Germline assignment: CDR1 PRHDT and CDR2 FYEKMQ (reference sequence). The trim removed 8 bases at V and 5 bases at J, leaving 11 bases unmatched. The CDR3 spans 15 residues. CDR3 in amino acids: CASGAPGQGRTEAFF. In DNA form, the CDR3 reads TGTGCCAGCGGAGCCCCGGGACAGGGGAGGACTGAAGCTTTCTTT.

The V and J genes are TRBV4-3 and TRBJ1-2; D possibly corresponds to TRBD1 (5 bases). CDR3 length: 15 amino acids. The V end lost 3 bases, the J end lost 0 bases, and 11 bases lay between the germline ends. Germline CDR1 reads LGHNA; CDR2 reads YSLEER. The CDR3, as DNA: TGCGCCAGCAGCCACAGGGCGGGGGCTAACTATGGCTACACCTTC. This codes for CASSHRAGANYGYTF.

This sequence joins TRBV19 and TRBJ1-1; D is undetermined. The CDR3 runs to 12 residues. CDR1 is LNHDA, CDR2 SQIVND, per germline (reference sequence). Trimming cost V 3 bases and J 2 bases, with 4 bases left between them. As DNA, the CDR3 is TGTGCCAGTAGTATCTCTAACACTGAAGCTTTCTTT. This codes for CASSISNTEAFF.

The V gene is TRBV29-1, the J gene TRBJ1-4; 7 bases agree with TRBD1. J lost 8 bases, V lost 4 bases, and 10 bases had no gene match. Germline assignment: CDR1 SQVTM and CDR2 ANQGSEA. The CDR3 contains 14 residues. This CDR3 is CSVGTTGTAEKLFF. The CDR3 nucleotides are TGCAGCGTTGGCACGACGGGGACAGCCGAAAAACTGTTTTTT.

The CDR3 is CASSQSRLAGGPEGTDTQYF. In nucleotides, the CDR3 is TGCGCCAGCAGCCAATCCCGACTAGCGGGAGGGCCGGAGGGGACAGATACGCAGTATTTT. The chain recombines TRBV4-1 with TRBJ2-3, with 14 bases fitting TRBD2. Trimming at V came to 2 bases and at J to 3 bases, leaving 13 bases not matched to a gene. Germline CDR1 and CDR2: MGHRA and YSYEKL. The CDR3 contains 20 residues.

This clone showed up just once. The chain combines TRBV9 with TRBJ2-1, with unresolved D. The V gene lost 0 bases and the J gene lost 11 bases, with 6 bases spanning the gap. Germline lookup yields CDR1 SGDLS and CDR2 YYNGEE. The CDR3 sequence is 11 residues long. The CDR3 here is CASSVGSQQFF. The CDR3 DNA reads TGTGCCAGCAGCGTAGGAAGCCAGCAGTTCTTC.

The rearrangement uses TRBV5-4 and TRBJ1-2; 8 nucleotides agree with TRBD1. The CDR3 covers 15 residues. The J segment lost 7 bases and the V segment lost 1 base, leaving 9 bases of the junction unmatched. CDR1 and CDR2 from the germline V gene are SGHNT and YYREEE (reference sequence). In nucleotides, the CDR3 is TGTGCCAGCAGCTTGAGACTGACAGGGGATCGTGGCTACACCTTC. Amino acid sequence: CASSLRLTGDRGYTF.

This clone has just one count. The chain joins TRBV5-1 to TRBJ2-5, with D tentatively TRBD1 (5 bases). There are 15 residues in the CDR3. Per germline, CDR1 SGHRS and CDR2 YFSETQ. The V end was cut by 0 bases, the J end by 2 bases, with 11 bases between. The CDR3 nucleotides are TGCGCCAGCAGCTTGGCCTCAGGGAATCAAGAGACCCAGTACTTC. Protein sequence: CASSLASGNQETQYF. Supplemented by reference TRBV5-1 and TRBJ2-5, the full variable domain reads KAGVTQTPRYLIKTRGQQVTLSCSPISGHRSVSWYQQTPGQGLQFLFEYFSETQRNKGNFPGRFSGRQFSNSRSEMNVSTLELGDSALYLCASSLASGNQETQYFGPGTRLLVL.

The chain carries TRBV6-5 and TRBJ2-7; possible D gene TRBD2, 5 bases. Germline values: CDR1 MNHEY, CDR2 SVGAGI. V was trimmed by 6 bases and J by 2 bases, leaving 8 bases between them. This CDR3 contains 12 residues. The DNA of the CDR3 is TGTGCCAGCAGCCCCGGGGCCTACGAGCAGTACTTC. As protein: CASSPGAYEQYF.

This clone was seen a single time. The chain recombines TRBV29-1 with TRBJ1-1; 7 bases match TRBD1. The germline CDR1 and CDR2 sequences are SQVTM and ANQGSEA. CDR3 length equals 12 residues. Losses at the gene ends were 7 bases for V and 5 bases for J; bases not matched to a gene: 7. CDR3 amino acids: CSARQGWTEAFF. CDR3 bases: TGCAGCGCGCGACAGGGTTGGACTGAAGCTTTCTTT.

The V call is TRBV5-6, the J call TRBJ1-4, with a possible D match to TRBD1 (5 bases). CDR3 length: 13 residues. Germline V CDR1 and CDR2: SGHDT, YYEEEE. Trimming removed 4 bases from V and 8 bases from J, with 12 bases in between. CDR3 DNA sequence: TGTGCCAGCAGCCCCGGGACTCAGGAAAAACTGTTTTTT. This sequence encodes CASSPGTQEKLFF.

The chain recombines TRBV27 with TRBJ1-1; 8 bases fit TRBD1. With V trimmed by 4 bases and J by 1 base, 2 bases remained unmatched. This CDR3 has 14 residues. Germline V gene data show CDR1 as MNHEY and CDR2 as SMNVEV (reference sequence). CDR3 residues: CASSSGTGNTEAFF. The DNA for the CDR3 is TGTGCCAGCAGTTCCGGGACAGGGAACACTGAAGCTTTCTTT.

The rearrangement links TRBV4-3 to TRBJ1-1, with 7 bases matching TRBD1. The length of the CDR3 is 15 residues. Germline V lookup: CDR1 LGHNA, CDR2 YSLEER. Germline trimming cut 4 bases from V and 5 bases from J; bases unmatched to any gene: 10. The CDR3 protein is CASSPSDRVRTEAFF. CDR3 nucleotide sequence: TGCGCCAGCAGCCCCAGCGACAGGGTTCGGACTGAAGCTTTCTTT.